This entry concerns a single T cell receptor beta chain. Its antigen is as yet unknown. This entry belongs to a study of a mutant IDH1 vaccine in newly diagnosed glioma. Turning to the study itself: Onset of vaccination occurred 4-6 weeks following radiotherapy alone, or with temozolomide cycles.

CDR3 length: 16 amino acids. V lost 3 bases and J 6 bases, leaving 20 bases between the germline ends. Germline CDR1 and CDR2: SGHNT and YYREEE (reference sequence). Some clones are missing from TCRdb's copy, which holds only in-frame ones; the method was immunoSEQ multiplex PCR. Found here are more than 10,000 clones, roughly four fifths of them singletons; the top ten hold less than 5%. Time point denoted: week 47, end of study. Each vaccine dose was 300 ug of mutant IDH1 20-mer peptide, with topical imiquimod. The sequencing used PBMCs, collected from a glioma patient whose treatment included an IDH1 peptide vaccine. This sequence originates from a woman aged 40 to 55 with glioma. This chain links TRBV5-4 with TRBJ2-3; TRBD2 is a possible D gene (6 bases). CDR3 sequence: CASSSDPMAAGDTQYF. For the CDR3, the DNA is TGTGCCAGCAGCTCGGATCCTATGGCGGCGGGGGATACGCAGTATTTT.